This TCR beta chain was recorded in a study of blood T cells in healthy people across ages. The CDR3 has 14 amino acids. Trimming removed 0 bases at V and 1 base at J, with 6 bases between. CDR1 is ENHRY, CDR2 SYGVKD, per germline. Comment on this clonotype: The antigen remains unidentified.

Notes on the study in general: Comparison with aged donors showed that long-lived donors had more naive CD4+ cells and higher diversity. While age rose, TCR beta diversity per million T cells dropped in a roughly linear way.

Sample-barcoded 5' priming and a J-beta primer mix drove a second PCR of roughly 7 to 11 cycles. Per sample, CDR3-containing paired-end reads numbered at least 2.5 million. TCRdb re-analysed the 5' RACE reads in MiXCR, keeping a single row per CDR3 protein. The sample has some 760,000 distinct CDR3 sequences, more than 20% seen once. The data were also submitted as part of a second study, on T cells of mothers and their children. From that study: Overlap ran slightly, non-significantly higher for related than unrelated mother-child pairs.

The TCR originated in a boy aged 5-17 years in good health. The rearrangement links TRBV10-3 to TRBJ2-5, with unresolved D. Sequencing was carried out using blood. The CDR3 loop is CAISESLVQETQYF. Here the CDR3 DNA reads TGTGCCATCAGTGAGTCGCTCGTCCAAGAGACCCAGTACTTC.